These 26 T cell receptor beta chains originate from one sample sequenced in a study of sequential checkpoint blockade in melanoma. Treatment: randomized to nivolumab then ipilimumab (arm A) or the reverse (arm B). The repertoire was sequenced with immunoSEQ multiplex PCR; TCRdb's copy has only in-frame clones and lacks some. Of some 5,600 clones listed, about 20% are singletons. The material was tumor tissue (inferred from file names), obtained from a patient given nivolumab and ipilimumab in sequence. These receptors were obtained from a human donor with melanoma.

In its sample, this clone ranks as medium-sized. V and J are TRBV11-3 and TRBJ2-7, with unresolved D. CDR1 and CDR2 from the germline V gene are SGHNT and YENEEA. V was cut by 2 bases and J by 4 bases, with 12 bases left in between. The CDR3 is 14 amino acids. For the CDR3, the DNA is TGTGCCAGCAGCTTAACGGGCGTTGTTTACGAGCAGTACTTC. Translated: CASSLTGVVYEQYF.

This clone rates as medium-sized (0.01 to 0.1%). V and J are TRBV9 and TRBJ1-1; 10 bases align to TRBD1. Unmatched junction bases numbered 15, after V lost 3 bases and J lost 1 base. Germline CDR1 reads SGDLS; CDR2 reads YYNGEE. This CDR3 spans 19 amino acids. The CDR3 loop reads CASSGAVARTGGTNTEAFF. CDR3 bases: TGTGCCAGCAGCGGGGCTGTGGCTCGGACAGGGGGGACGAACACTGAAGCTTTCTTT.

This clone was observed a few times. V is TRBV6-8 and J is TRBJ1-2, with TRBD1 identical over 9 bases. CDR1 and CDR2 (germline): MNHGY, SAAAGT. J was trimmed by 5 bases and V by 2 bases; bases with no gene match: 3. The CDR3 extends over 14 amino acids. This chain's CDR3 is CASSYAGQGYGYTF. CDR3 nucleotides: TGTGCCAGCAGTTACGCGGGACAGGGTTATGGCTACACCTTC.

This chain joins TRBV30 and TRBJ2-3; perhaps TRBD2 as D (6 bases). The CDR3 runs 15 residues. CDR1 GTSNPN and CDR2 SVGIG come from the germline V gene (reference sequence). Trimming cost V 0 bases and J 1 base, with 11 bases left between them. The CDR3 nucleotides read TGTGCCTGGAGTGTACCGGGGGACGGCACAGATACGCAGTATTTT. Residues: CAWSVPGDGTDTQYF.

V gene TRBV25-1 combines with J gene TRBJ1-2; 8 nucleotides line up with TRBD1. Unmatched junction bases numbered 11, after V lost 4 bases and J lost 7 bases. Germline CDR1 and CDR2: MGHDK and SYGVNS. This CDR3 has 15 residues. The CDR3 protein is CASSAPGTGRGGYTF. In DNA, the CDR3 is TGTGCCAGCAGTGCTCCCGGGACAGGACGGGGTGGCTACACCTTC.

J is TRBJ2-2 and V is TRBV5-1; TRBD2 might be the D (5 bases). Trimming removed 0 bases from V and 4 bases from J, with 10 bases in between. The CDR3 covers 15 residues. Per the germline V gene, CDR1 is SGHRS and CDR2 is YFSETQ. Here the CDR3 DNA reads TGCGCCAGCAGCTTGGGGGAGTCTGCCACCGGGGAGCTGTTTTTT. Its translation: CASSLGESATGELFF.

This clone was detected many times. Here the CDR3 reads CASSLTGGLYNSPLHF. The CDR3, as DNA: TGTGCCAGCAGCCTAACAGGGGGACTATATAATTCACCCCTCCACTTT. The chain has TRBV6-8 and TRBJ1-6; 8 bases agree with TRBD1. CDR3 length: 16 residues. The V and J ends lost 6 bases and 4 bases, in that order; junction bases with no gene match: 8. Looked up from germline, CDR1 is MNHGY and CDR2 is SAAAGT.

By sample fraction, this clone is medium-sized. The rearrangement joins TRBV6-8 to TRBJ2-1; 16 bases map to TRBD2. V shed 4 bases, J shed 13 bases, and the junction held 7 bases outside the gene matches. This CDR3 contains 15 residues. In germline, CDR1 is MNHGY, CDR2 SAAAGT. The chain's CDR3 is CASSSGLAGGQGQFF. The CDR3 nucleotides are TGTGCCAGCAGTTCGGGACTAGCGGGGGGGCAAGGACAGTTCTTC.

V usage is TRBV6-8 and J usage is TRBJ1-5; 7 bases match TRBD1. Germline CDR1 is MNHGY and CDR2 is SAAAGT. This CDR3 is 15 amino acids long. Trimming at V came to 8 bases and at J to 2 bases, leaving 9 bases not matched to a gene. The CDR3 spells CASGGAGGGNQPQHF. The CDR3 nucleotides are TGTGCCAGCGGTGGGGCAGGGGGGGGCAATCAGCCCCAGCATTTT.

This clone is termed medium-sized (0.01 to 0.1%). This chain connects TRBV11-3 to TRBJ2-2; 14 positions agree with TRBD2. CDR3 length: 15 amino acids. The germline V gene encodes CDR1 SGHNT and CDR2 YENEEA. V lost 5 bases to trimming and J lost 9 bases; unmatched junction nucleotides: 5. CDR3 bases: TGTGCCAGCAGCCCCGGACTAGCGGGGGGCCGGGAGCTGTTTTTT. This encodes CASSPGLAGGRELFF.

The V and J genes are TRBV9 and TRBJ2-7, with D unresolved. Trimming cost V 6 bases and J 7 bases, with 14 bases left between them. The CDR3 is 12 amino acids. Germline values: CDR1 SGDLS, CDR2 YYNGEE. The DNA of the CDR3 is TGTGCCAGCATTGGTGCACCTACTGAGCAGTACTTC. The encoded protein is CASIGAPTEQYF.

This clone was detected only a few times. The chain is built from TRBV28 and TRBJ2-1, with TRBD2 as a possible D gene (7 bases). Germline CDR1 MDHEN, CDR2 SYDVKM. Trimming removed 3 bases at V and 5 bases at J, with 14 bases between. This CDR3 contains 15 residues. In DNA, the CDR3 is TGTGCCAGCAGTTTGGGGGGGGGCGTCCACAATGAGCAGTTCTTC. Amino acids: CASSLGGGVHNEQFF.

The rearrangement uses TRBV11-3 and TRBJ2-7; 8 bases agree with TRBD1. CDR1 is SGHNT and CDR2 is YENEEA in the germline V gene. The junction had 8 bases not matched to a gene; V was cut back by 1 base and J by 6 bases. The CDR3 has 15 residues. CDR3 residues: CASSLVQGAKAEQYF. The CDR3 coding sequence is TGTGCCAGCAGCTTAGTCCAGGGGGCGAAGGCCGAGCAGTACTTC. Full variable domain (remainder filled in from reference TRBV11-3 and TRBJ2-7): EAGVVQSPRYKIIEKKQPVAFWCNPISGHNTLYWYLQNLGQGPELLIRYENEEAVDDSQLPKDRFSAERLKGVDSTLKIQPAELGDSAVYLCASSLVQGAKAEQYFGPGTRLTVT.

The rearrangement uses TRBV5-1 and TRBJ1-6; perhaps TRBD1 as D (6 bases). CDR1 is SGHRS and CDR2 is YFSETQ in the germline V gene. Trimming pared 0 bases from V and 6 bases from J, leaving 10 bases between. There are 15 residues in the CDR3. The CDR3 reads CASSLAWGPNSPLHF. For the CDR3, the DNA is TGCGCCAGCAGCTTGGCCTGGGGGCCTAATTCACCCCTCCACTTT.

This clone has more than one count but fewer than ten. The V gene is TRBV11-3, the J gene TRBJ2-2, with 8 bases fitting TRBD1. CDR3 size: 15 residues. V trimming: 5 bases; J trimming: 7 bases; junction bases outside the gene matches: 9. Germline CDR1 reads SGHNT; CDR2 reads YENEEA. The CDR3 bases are TGTGCCAGCAGCCGTCCCGGGACAGGTTTCGGGGAGCTGTTTTTT. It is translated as CASSRPGTGFGELFF.

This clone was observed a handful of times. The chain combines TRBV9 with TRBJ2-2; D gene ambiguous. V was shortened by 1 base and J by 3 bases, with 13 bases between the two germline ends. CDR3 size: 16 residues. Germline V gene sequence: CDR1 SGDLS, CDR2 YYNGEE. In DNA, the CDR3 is TGTGCCAGCAGCGTAAGCTGGAGTTTAGACACCGGGGAGCTGTTTTTT. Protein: CASSVSWSLDTGELFF.

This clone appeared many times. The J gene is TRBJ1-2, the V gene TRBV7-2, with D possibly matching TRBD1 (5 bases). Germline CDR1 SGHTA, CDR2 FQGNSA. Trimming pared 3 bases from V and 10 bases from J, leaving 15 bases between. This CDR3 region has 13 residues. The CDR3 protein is CASSFRAREAYTF. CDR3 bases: TGTGCCAGCAGCTTCCGGGCCAGGGAAGCCTACACCTTC.

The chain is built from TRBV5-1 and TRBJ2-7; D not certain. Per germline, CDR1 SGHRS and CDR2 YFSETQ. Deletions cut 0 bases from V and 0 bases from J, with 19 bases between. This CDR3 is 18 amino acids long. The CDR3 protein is CASSLVLGLGFSSYEQYF. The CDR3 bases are TGCGCCAGCAGCTTGGTATTAGGTTTGGGGTTCAGCTCCTACGAGCAGTACTTC.

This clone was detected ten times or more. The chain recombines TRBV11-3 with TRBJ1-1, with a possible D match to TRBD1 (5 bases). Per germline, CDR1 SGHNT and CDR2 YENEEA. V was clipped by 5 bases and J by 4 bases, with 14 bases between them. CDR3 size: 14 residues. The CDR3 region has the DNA TGTGCCAGCAGCCGCCTCAGGGAGGTCACTGAAGCTTTCTTT. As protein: CASSRLREVTEAFF.

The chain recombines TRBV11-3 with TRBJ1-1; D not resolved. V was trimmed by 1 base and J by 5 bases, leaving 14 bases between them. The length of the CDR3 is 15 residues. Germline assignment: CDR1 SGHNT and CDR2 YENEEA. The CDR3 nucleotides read TGTGCCAGCAGCTTAGTATCGGGGTTTGAGACTGAAGCTTTCTTT. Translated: CASSLVSGFETEAFF.

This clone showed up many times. The CDR3 bases are TGTGCCAGCAGCGGACGGGACACCTCTGGAAACACCATATATTTT. As protein: CASSGRDTSGNTIYF. The chain has TRBV7-6 and TRBJ1-3; maybe TRBD1 (6 bases). Trimming shortened V by 5 bases and J by 0 bases, and 11 bases separated the two germline ends. The CDR3 runs to 15 residues. CDR1 is SGHVS, CDR2 FNYEAQ, per germline.

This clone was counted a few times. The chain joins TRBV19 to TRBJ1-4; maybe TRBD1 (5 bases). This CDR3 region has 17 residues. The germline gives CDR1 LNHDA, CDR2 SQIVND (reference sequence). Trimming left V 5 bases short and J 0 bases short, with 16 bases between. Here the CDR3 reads CASSPRTPAATNEKLFF. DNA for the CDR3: TGTGCCAGTAGTCCCCGGACACCCGCAGCAACTAATGAAAAACTGTTTTTT.

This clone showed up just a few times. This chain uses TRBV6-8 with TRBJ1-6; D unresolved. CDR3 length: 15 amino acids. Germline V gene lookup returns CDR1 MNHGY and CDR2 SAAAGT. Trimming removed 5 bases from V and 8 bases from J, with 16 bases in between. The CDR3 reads CASSALVTADSPLHF. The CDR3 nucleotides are TGTGCCAGCAGTGCTCTGGTAACGGCGGATTCACCCCTCCACTTT.

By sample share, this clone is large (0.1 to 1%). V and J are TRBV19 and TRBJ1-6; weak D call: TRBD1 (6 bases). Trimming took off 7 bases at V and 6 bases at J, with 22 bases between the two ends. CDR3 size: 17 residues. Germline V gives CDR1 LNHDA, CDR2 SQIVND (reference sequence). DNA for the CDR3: TGTGCCAGTACCACTCACCCAGGGGAATTCCGTAATTCACCCCTCCACTTT. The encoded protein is CASTTHPGEFRNSPLHF.

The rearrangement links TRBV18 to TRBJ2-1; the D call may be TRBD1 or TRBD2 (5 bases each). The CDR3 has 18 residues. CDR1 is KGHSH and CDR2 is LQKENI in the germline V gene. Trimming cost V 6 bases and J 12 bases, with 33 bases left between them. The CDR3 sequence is CASSTSSPGTTLPQGQFF. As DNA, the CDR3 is TGTGCCAGCTCGACCTCTTCTCCAGGGACCACATTACCCCAGGGGCAGTTCTTC.

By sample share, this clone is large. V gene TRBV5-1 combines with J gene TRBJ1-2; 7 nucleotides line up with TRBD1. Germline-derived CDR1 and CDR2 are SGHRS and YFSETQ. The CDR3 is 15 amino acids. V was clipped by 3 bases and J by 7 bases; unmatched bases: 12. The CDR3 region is CASSSKPGQLFGYTF. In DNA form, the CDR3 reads TGCGCCAGCAGCTCAAAACCGGGACAGCTATTTGGCTACACCTTC.